This T cell receptor (beta chain) was documented in a study of blood T cell repertoires in COVID-19. Study at large: Acute and convalescent COVID-19 samples came from the United States, Italy and Spain. T cells, B-cell-depleted T cells, or PBMCs provided the cDNA or gDNA that served as material.

Methods used by the authors: Quantification of nucleated cells was approximated via reference gene primer amplification. Sequencing used immunoSEQ multiplex PCR; TCRdb keeps in-frame clones, though not all of them. D and trimming come from the DNA, and the V and J calls and clone size come from that table. This repertoire shows some 88,000 clones, approximately 85% found once; its top ten account for 3.8%. This TCR derives from a man aged 60 to 69 with acute or convalescent COVID-19. Sequencing was carried out using peripheral blood.

The CDR3 region has the DNA TGTGCCAGCAGTTACTCGACCCGCGGGCGTTCGAGCACAGATACGCAGTATTTT. Encoded protein: CASSYSTRGRSSTDTQYF. The V gene is TRBV6-2 or TRBV6-3, the J gene TRBJ2-3; perhaps TRBD2 as D (5 bases). This CDR3 has 18 amino acids. The germline gives CDR1 MNHEY, CDR2 SVGEGT. Trimming shortened V by 0 bases and J by 0 bases, and 16 bases separated the two germline ends.